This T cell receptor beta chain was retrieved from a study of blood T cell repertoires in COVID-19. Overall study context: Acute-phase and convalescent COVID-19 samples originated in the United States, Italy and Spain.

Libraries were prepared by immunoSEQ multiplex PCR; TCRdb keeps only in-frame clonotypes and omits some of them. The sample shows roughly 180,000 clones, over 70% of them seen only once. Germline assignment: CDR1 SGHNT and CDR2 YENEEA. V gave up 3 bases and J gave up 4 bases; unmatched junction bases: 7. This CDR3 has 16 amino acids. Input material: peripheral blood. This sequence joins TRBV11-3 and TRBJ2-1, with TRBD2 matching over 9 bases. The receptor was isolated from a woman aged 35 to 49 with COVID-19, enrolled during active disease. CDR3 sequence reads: CASSFVTSGPYNEQFF. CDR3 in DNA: TGTGCCAGCAGCTTCGTTACTAGCGGGCCGTACAATGAGCAGTTCTTC.